These 14 T cell receptor beta chains share one sample of origin, sequenced in a study of blood T cells in healthy people across ages. With a J-beta primer mix and a sample-barcoded 5' primer, a second PCR ran about 7 to 12 cycles. TCRdb used MiXCR to reprocess the 5' RACE reads, holding one entry per CDR3 protein. This table has just over 800,000 distinct CDR3 sequences, roughly 60% appearing once. Sequencing was carried out using blood. These TCRs come from a man in his thirties or forties in good health.

The rearrangement joins TRBV5-1 to TRBJ2-1; TRBD1 aligns across 9 bases. V trimming: 4 bases; J trimming: 6 bases; junction bases outside the gene matches: 5. Germline CDR1 and CDR2: SGHRS and YFSETQ. The length of the CDR3 is 14 residues. CDR3 region: CASSRTGDFNEQFF. The CDR3 coding sequence is TGCGCCAGCAGCCGGACAGGGGATTTCAATGAGCAGTTCTTC.

The V and J genes are TRBV7-9 and TRBJ2-7; D is tentatively TRBD1 or TRBD2 (5 bases each). V was trimmed by 3 bases and J by 2 bases, leaving 14 bases between them. The CDR3 covers 15 residues. Germline lookup yields CDR1 SEHNR and CDR2 FQNEAQ (reference sequence). Here the CDR3 reads CASSFWDGSTYEQYF. In nucleotides, the CDR3 is TGTGCCAGCAGCTTTTGGGACGGTTCGACCTACGAGCAGTACTTC.

V gene TRBV9 combines with J gene TRBJ2-5; D not certain. V was clipped by 3 bases and J by 4 bases, with 7 bases between them. CDR1 is SGDLS, CDR2 YYNGEE, per germline. The CDR3 totals 12 residues. The CDR3 nucleotides are TGTGCCAGCAGCGCCGCCCCAGAGACCCAGTACTTC. Amino acid sequence: CASSAAPETQYF.

The chain couples TRBV6-6 to TRBJ2-5; D may match TRBD1 or TRBD2 (6 bases each). From germline, CDR1 is MNHNY and CDR2 SVGAGI (reference sequence). V was trimmed by 7 bases and J by 0 bases, leaving 18 bases between them. The CDR3 totals 16 residues. The CDR3 loop reads CASKTTTGGYQETQYF. CDR3 DNA sequence: TGTGCCAGCAAAACTACGACAGGAGGGTACCAAGAGACCCAGTACTTC.

This chain connects TRBV7-9 to TRBJ1-4; no reliable D call. The ends were cut back, 0 bases at V and 7 bases at J, with 12 bases in the middle. Germline CDR1 and CDR2: SEHNR and FQNEAQ (reference sequence). This CDR3 comprises 15 residues. The DNA for the CDR3 is TGTGCCAGCAGCTTAGCTAGGCCGGCGGGTGAAAAACTGTTTTTT. It translates to CASSLARPAGEKLFF.

The V gene is TRBV2, the J gene TRBJ2-7, with D maybe TRBD1 (5 bases). Trimming stripped 3 bases from V and 2 bases from J, with 14 bases between. This CDR3 spans 15 amino acids. Germline V gives CDR1 SNHLY, CDR2 FYNNEI. The CDR3 DNA reads as TGTGCCAGCAGTGATCAGACAGCCTCCGCCTACGAGCAGTACTTC. Translating gives CASSDQTASAYEQYF.

The V gene is TRBV20-1, the J gene TRBJ2-5, with D unresolved. Germline V CDR1 and CDR2: DFQATT, SNEGSKA (reference sequence). CDR3 length: 12 amino acids. V lost 5 bases and J lost 5, with 12 bases in between. The CDR3 DNA sequence: TGCAGTGCTCCCCCTGCTGGGGAGACCCAGTACTTC. Its translation is CSAPPAGETQYF.

This clonotype came up once. The chain's CDR3 is CASSLEADSYEQYF. In nucleotides, the CDR3 is TGCGCCAGCAGCTTGGAAGCAGACTCCTACGAGCAGTACTTC. The chain has TRBV5-1 and TRBJ2-7, with D unresolved. The CDR3 is 14 residues long. Trimming removed 0 bases from V and 0 bases from J, with 7 bases in between. Germline lookup yields CDR1 SGHRS and CDR2 YFSETQ.

This clonotype was picked up many times. V is TRBV7-2 and J is TRBJ2-7; perhaps D is TRBD1 or TRBD2 (6 bases each). The germline V gene has CDR1 SGHTA and CDR2 FQGNSA. V shed 1 base and J shed 2 bases, with 9 bases lying between them. The CDR3 extends over 14 amino acids. In nucleotides, the CDR3 is TGTGCCAGCAGCTTAGGGGGGGCAGCCTACGAGCAGTACTTC. Amino acid sequence: CASSLGGAAYEQYF.

The rearrangement uses TRBV12-3 or TRBV12-4 and TRBJ2-7; 7 bases are shared with TRBD1. Losses at the gene ends were 6 bases for V and 5 bases for J; bases not matched to a gene: 7. This CDR3 region has 13 residues. Written as DNA, the CDR3 is TGTGCCAGCAGGTCGGGACAGTCACACGAGCAGTACTTC. This sequence encodes CASRSGQSHEQYF.

Note on this clonotype: Its ends do not fully match the called genes, so a read error is possible. This chain links TRBV6-1 with TRBJ2-7; D remains ambiguous. This CDR3 has 15 amino acids. CDR1 is MNHNS, CDR2 SASEGT, per germline. Here the CDR3 reads CAGSLNGMASYEQYF. The CDR3 bases are TGTGCCGGCAGCCTAAATGGGATGGCCTCCTACGAGCAGTACTTC.

The V gene is TRBV15, the J gene TRBJ1-2, with no clear D. V gave up 0 bases and J gave up 6 bases, with 11 bases separating them. The length of the CDR3 is 14 residues. Germline CDR1 and CDR2: LNHNV and YYDKDF (reference sequence). The chain's CDR3 is CATSRDEETDGYTF. Here the CDR3 DNA reads TGTGCCACCAGCAGAGATGAGGAAACCGATGGCTACACCTTC.

This chain uses TRBV28 with TRBJ2-1, with D perhaps TRBD1 or TRBD2 (5 bases each). There are 16 residues in the CDR3. With 3 bases removed from V and 0 bases from J, the gap between germline ends came to 12 bases. The germline V gene has CDR1 MDHEN and CDR2 SYDVKM. The CDR3 is CASSLQGRSSYNEQFF. The CDR3 coding sequence is TGTGCCAGCAGTTTGCAGGGACGGAGCTCCTACAATGAGCAGTTCTTC.

The V and J genes are TRBV29-1 and TRBJ1-2, with D possibly matching TRBD1 (6 bases). Deletions cut 4 bases from V and 6 bases from J, with 12 bases between. This CDR3 spans 12 amino acids. Per the germline V gene, CDR1 is SQVTM and CDR2 is ANQGSEA. The CDR3 spells CSVVRGADGYTF. The CDR3 nucleotides are TGCAGCGTTGTTCGGGGGGCGGATGGCTACACCTTC. Full variable domain (rest looked up from reference TRBV29-1 and TRBJ1-2): SAVISQKPSRDICQRGTSLTIQCQVDSQVTMMFWYRQQPGQSLTLIATANQGSEATYESGFVIDKFPISRPNLTFSTLTVSNMSPEDSSIYLCSVVRGADGYTFGSGTRLTVV.